The next 6 T cell receptor beta chains were all read from a single sample in a study of blood T cell repertoires in COVID-19. The repertoire was sequenced with immunoSEQ multiplex PCR; TCRdb's copy has only in-frame clones and lacks some. The repertoire has 150,000 to 180,000 clones, more than 75% of them found once; the top ten carry 7% to 10%. The sample comprised peripheral blood. These receptors were obtained from a woman aged 55-75 years with COVID-19, enrolled during active disease.

This chain links TRBV2 with TRBJ1-5; 8 positions agree with TRBD1. The germline V gene has CDR1 SNHLY and CDR2 FYNNEI. This CDR3 is 15 amino acids long. V lost 7 bases and J lost 4; bases outside the gene matches: 9. CDR3 region: CASKAPTGGNQPQHF. The CDR3 bases are TGTGCCAGCAAAGCCCCTACAGGGGGGAATCAGCCCCAGCATTTT. Filled out from reference TRBV2 and TRBJ1-5, the complete variable domain reads EPEVTQTPSHQVTQMGQEVILRCVPISNHLYFYWYRQILGQKVEFLVSFYNNEISEKSEIFDDQFSVERPDGSNFTLKIRSTKLEDSAMYFCASKAPTGGNQPQHFGDGTRLSIL.

This clone appeared a single time. The chain carries TRBV6-5 and TRBJ1-6, with 10 bases lining up with TRBD1. This CDR3 has 14 amino acids. Germline CDR1 reads MNHEY; CDR2 reads SVGAGI. V lost 6 bases and J lost 10; bases outside the gene matches: 6. This chain's CDR3 is CASRPGTGVSPLHF. CDR3 DNA sequence: TGTGCCAGCAGACCCGGGACAGGGGTGTCACCCCTCCACTTT.

V gene TRBV18 combines with J gene TRBJ2-7; 15 nucleotides align to TRBD2. The length of the CDR3 is 15 residues. With V trimmed by 6 bases and J by 4 bases, 4 bases remained unmatched. The V gene's germline CDR1 is KGHSH and CDR2 LQKENI. The CDR3 region is CASSRTSGGAYEQYV. The DNA for the CDR3 is TGTGCCAGCTCTCGGACTAGCGGGGGGGCGTACGAGCAGTACGTC.

V gene TRBV3-1 (or the pseudogene TRBV3-2) combines with J gene TRBJ2-2; perhaps TRBD1 as D (5 bases). V was cut by 4 bases and J by 0 bases, with 12 bases left in between. The CDR3 length is 16 residues. From germline, CDR1 is LGHDT and CDR2 YNNKEL (reference sequence). CDR3 sequence reads: CASSPRQLSNTGELFF. CDR3 nucleotides: TGTGCCAGCAGCCCTCGACAGCTCTCGAACACCGGGGAGCTGTTTTTT.

V is TRBV2 and J is TRBJ1-2; D is uncertain. The germline gives CDR1 SNHLY, CDR2 FYNNEI. The CDR3 consists of 14 residues. With 3 bases removed from V and 6 bases from J, the gap between germline ends came to 14 bases. In DNA form, the CDR3 reads TGTGCCAGCAGTGACTGGAGGTCGGGGAATGGCTACACCTTC. It translates to CASSDWRSGNGYTF.

V gene TRBV7-6 combines with J gene TRBJ2-1; the D is unclear. This CDR3 has 12 residues. V was trimmed by 5 bases and J by 7 bases, leaving 9 bases between them. The germline V gene has CDR1 SGHVS and CDR2 FNYEAQ. DNA for the CDR3: TGTGCCAGCAGCCGAACCCGGAATGAGCAGTTCTTC. This codes for CASSRTRNEQFF.